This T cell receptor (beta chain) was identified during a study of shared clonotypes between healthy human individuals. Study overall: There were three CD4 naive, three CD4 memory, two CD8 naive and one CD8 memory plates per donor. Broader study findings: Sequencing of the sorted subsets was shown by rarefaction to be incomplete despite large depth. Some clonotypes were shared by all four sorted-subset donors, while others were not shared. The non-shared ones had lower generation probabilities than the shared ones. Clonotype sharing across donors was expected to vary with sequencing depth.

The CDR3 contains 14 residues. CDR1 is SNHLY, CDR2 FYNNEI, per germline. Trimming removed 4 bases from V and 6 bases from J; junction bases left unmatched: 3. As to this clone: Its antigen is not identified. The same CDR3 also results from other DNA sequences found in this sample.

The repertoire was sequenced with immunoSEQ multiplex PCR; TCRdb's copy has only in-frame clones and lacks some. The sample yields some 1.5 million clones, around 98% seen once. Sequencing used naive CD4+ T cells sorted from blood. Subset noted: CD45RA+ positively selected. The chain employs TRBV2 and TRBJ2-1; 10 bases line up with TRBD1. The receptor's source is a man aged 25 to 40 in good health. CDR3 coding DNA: TGTGCCAGCAGTGGGACAGGGGGTATCAATGAGCAGTTCTTC. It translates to CASSGTGGINEQFF.